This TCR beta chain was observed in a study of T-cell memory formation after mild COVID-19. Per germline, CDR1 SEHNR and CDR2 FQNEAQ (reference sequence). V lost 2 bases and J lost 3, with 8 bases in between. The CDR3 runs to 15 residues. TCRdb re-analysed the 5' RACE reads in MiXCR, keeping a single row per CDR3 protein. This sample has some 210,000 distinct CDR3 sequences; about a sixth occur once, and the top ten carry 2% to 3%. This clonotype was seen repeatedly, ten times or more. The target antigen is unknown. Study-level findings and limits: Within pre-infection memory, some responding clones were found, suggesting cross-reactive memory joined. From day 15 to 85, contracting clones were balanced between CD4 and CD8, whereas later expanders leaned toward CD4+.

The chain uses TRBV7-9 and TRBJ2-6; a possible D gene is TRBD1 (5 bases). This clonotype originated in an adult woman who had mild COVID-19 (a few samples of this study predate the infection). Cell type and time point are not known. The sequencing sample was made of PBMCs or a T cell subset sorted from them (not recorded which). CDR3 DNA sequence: TGTGCCAGCAGCTTAAAGGGGCGTGGGGCCAACGTCCTGACTTTC. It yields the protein CASSLKGRGANVLTF.